These 14 T cell receptor beta chains were sequenced from one sample in a study of metastatic and nonmetastatic thyroid tumors (dated by TCRdb to about 2020). None of the patients had been given any treatment before thyroid surgery. Library method: PCR. The sequencer listed for this sample is Illumina HiSeq 4000. The public reads were reanalyzed by TCRdb: fastp trimming at Q25, MiXCR alignment, in-frame beta chains only. Present in this sample are about 32,000 clones, more than 20% of which were seen just once. Under 10% of the sample is in the top ten clones. Input material: blood. These receptors originate from a female donor with papillary thyroid cancer or a benign thyroid nodule (not recorded which). Some clones in this sample may be carry-over from other donors' samples.

This clone was picked up many times. This may arise from a read error, as a much more abundant clone is one base away. This specimen includes other DNA sequences encoding the same CDR3. V gene TRBV4-1 combines with J gene TRBJ1-4; D is possibly TRBD1 (5 bases). The CDR3 is 14 residues long. Trimming cost V 7 bases and J 8 bases, with 17 bases left between them. Germline-derived CDR1 and CDR2 are MGHRA and YSYEKL. The CDR3 sequence is CASTFDRAGEKLFF. In DNA, the CDR3 is TGCGCCAGCACCTTCGACAGAGCCGGCGAAAAACTGTTTTTT.

This clone was detected ten times or more. The chain is built from TRBV7-9 and TRBJ2-7; a weak D match, TRBD1 (7 bases). The CDR3 has 14 residues. From germline, CDR1 is SEHNR and CDR2 FQNEAQ (reference sequence). The V and J ends lost 1 base and 4 bases respectively, with 11 bases between them. CDR3 nucleotides: TGTGCCAGCAGCTTAGGGGACAGCGGGTACGAGCAGTACTTC. Its protein is CASSLGDSGYEQYF.

This clone was observed at least ten times. This rearrangement joins TRBV24-1 to TRBJ2-1, with TRBD1 matching 10 bases. The germline V gene has CDR1 KGHDR and CDR2 SFDVKD. The CDR3 length is 15 residues. Germline trimming cut 10 bases from V and 4 bases from J; bases unmatched to any gene: 9. This CDR3 reads CATAPPGQGYNEQFF. The CDR3 nucleotides are TGTGCCACTGCTCCTCCGGGACAGGGGTACAATGAGCAGTTCTTC.

This clone was recorded only once. The DNA of the CDR3 is TGTGCCAGCAGTGAAGGGGACTCCGGGACAGCTTTCTTT. Its translation: CASSEGDSGTAFF. The V gene is TRBV25-1, the J gene TRBJ1-1, with a tentative D call TRBD1 (5 bases). With 2 bases removed from V and 10 bases from J, the gap between germline ends came to 14 bases. The V gene's germline CDR1 is MGHDK and CDR2 SYGVNS. CDR3 size: 13 residues.

This clone was detected only a few times. J is TRBJ2-7 and V is TRBV28, with 7 bases fitting TRBD2. The CDR3 length is 13 residues. From germline, CDR1 is MDHEN and CDR2 SYDVKM. J lost 6 bases, V lost 2 bases, and 4 bases had no gene match. CDR3 nucleotide sequence: TGTGCCAGCAGTTTAGGAGGGAGGGTCGAGCAGTACTTC. Amino acids: CASSLGGRVEQYF.

This clone was recorded at least ten times. This chain links TRBV10-1 with TRBJ2-3; TRBD1 agrees at 7 bases. This CDR3 spans 13 amino acids. The V and J ends lost 3 bases and 6 bases, in that order; junction bases with no gene match: 3. The germline V gene has CDR1 WNHNN and CDR2 SYGVQD (reference sequence). CDR3 in amino acids: CASSDRGWDTQYF. CDR3 nucleotide sequence: TGCGCCAGCAGTGACAGGGGGTGGGATACGCAGTATTTT.

This clone was recorded at least ten times. A read error is possible here, since a much larger clone lies one base away. The rearrangement links TRBV7-3 to TRBJ2-6, with 8 bases fitting TRBD2. Germline CDR1 reads SGHTA; CDR2 reads FQGTGA. The CDR3 totals 18 residues. V lost 3 bases, J lost 0 bases, and 7 bases stayed unmatched. The CDR3 spells CASSFGLAIGSGANVLTF. The CDR3 DNA reads as TGTGCCAGCAGCTTTGGACTAGCCATCGGCTCTGGGGCCAACGTCCTGACTTTC.

Only a few counts were recorded for this clone. This may be a read error, as it is one base from a much larger clone. The chain combines TRBV29-1 with TRBJ2-1; 7 nucleotides align to TRBD2. The CDR3 consists of 11 residues. V trimming: 5 bases; J trimming: 10 bases; junction bases outside the gene matches: 5. Germline values: CDR1 SQVTM, CDR2 ANQGSEA. CDR3 coding DNA: TGCAGCGTTCGACTAGCATTGGAGCAGTTCTTC. Translated: CSVRLALEQFF.

There are a few counts of this clone. The V gene is TRBV12-3 or TRBV12-4, the J gene TRBJ2-2, with unresolved D. The V gene lost 6 bases and the J gene lost 4 bases, with 12 bases spanning the gap. The CDR3 length is 14 residues. CDR3: CASRLTESTGELFF. In nucleotides, the CDR3 is TGTGCCAGCAGACTGACGGAGAGCACCGGGGAGCTGTTTTTT.

This clone appeared a few times. The rearrangement links TRBV6-5 to TRBJ2-7, with D perhaps matching TRBD2 (6 bases). The CDR3 spans 18 residues. Germline V gene data show CDR1 as MNHEY and CDR2 as SVGAGI. Trimming left V 5 bases short and J 1 base short, with 24 bases between. The CDR3 loop reads CASSIPAGRVLYSYEQYF. In DNA, the CDR3 is TGTGCCAGCAGTATCCCGGCGGGGCGGGTCTTATATTCCTACGAGCAGTACTTC.

The chain is built from TRBV10-3 and TRBJ2-1; tentatively, D is TRBD2 (5 bases). The CDR3 covers 14 residues. V was pared by 6 bases and J by 12 bases, with 21 bases between. CDR1 ENHRY and CDR2 SYGVKD come from the germline V gene. DNA for the CDR3: TGTGCCATCAGCGAAGATTACGAGGAACGGGGGCAGTTCTTC. It yields the protein CAISEDYEERGQFF.

About this clone itself: The CDR3 end shows no conserved phenylalanine or tryptophan, and so a read error is likely. This chain links TRBV28 with TRBJ2-7; D not certain. The V gene's germline CDR1 is MDHEN and CDR2 SYDVKM. The V end lost 8 bases, the J end lost 3 bases, and 8 bases lay between the germline ends. This CDR3 has 11 residues. This CDR3 reads CASENRYEQYY. The CDR3 coding sequence is TGTGCCAGCGAGAATCGCTACGAGCAGTACTAC.

This clone showed up many times. V usage is TRBV9 and J usage is TRBJ2-3; perhaps D is TRBD1 or TRBD2 (5 bases each). CDR1 is SGDLS and CDR2 is YYNGEE in the germline V gene. With 0 bases removed from V and 2 bases from J, the gap between germline ends came to 10 bases. This CDR3 contains 15 residues. CDR3 amino acids: CASSVGQGVTDTQYF. CDR3 coding DNA: TGTGCCAGCAGCGTAGGGCAGGGAGTCACAGATACGCAGTATTTT.

This clone was found many times. This chain uses TRBV7-2 with TRBJ2-5; a possible D gene is TRBD2 (6 bases). CDR1 is SGHTA, CDR2 FQGNSA, per germline. The CDR3 sequence is 14 residues long. V lost 1 base and J 2 bases, leaving 8 bases between the germline ends. The CDR3 sequence: CASSLERVQETQYF. The CDR3 nucleotides read TGTGCCAGCAGCTTAGAGCGGGTACAAGAGACCCAGTACTTC. Full variable domain (rest looked up from reference TRBV7-2 and TRBJ2-5): GAGVSQSPSNKVTEKGKDVELRCDPISGHTALYWYRQSLGQGLEFLIYFQGNSAPDKSGLPSDRFSAERTGGSVSTLTIQRTQQEDSAVYLCASSLERVQETQYFGPGTRLLVL.